Each of the 10 T cell receptor beta chains below was sequenced from the same sample in a study of blood T cell repertoires in COVID-19 (TCRdb year 2020). The library was obtained by the immunoSEQ multiplex PCR assay. This is the immuneACCESS table as TCRdb keeps it, with only in-frame sequences that have V and J called. A part of the clones is gone; compared with another copy, unresolved V genes explain less than half, and the rest is unexplained. The sample table shows some 700,000 clones, and 90% are seen once. The ten largest clones add up to over 0.2% of the sample. Specimen: peripheral blood. These TCRs come from a woman between 18 and 29 years old with acute or convalescent COVID-19.

The chain carries TRBV11-2 and TRBJ1-6, with D perhaps matching TRBD1 (5 bases). The V end was cut by 0 bases, the J end by 6 bases, with 12 bases between. Germline V gene data show CDR1 as SGHAT and CDR2 as FQNNGV. This CDR3 spans 16 amino acids. CDR3 DNA: TGTGCCAGCAGCTTAGAGGCCAACAGGCGTAATTCACCCCTCCACTTT. Encoded protein: CASSLEANRRNSPLHF.

This rearrangement joins TRBV7-3 to TRBJ2-1; 11 bases map to TRBD2. The CDR3 length is 16 residues. Germline CDR1 and CDR2: SGHTA and FQGTGA. The V and J ends lost 5 bases and 7 bases, in that order; junction bases with no gene match: 10. CDR3 sequence reads: CASSPGGSGGGNEQFF. The CDR3 coding sequence is TGTGCCAGCAGCCCCGGTGGTAGCGGGGGGGGGAATGAGCAGTTCTTC.

This clone was counted only a few times. The chain couples TRBV2 to TRBJ1-5, with D perhaps matching TRBD1 (5 bases). Trimming left V 6 bases short and J 4 bases short, with 13 bases between. This CDR3 comprises 14 residues. Germline loops: CDR1 SNHLY, CDR2 FYNNEI. The CDR3 bases are TGTGCCAGCAGCAACGCCAGGGTAAATCAGCCCCAGCATTTT. Amino acid sequence: CASSNARVNQPQHF.

J is TRBJ1-2 and V is TRBV24-1; a weak D match, TRBD1 (5 bases). The CDR3 has 13 amino acids. Trimming shortened V by 4 bases and J by 7 bases, and 12 bases separated the two germline ends. The germline gives CDR1 KGHDR, CDR2 SFDVKD. Here the CDR3 reads CATSDQWGVGYTF. As DNA, the CDR3 is TGTGCCACCAGTGACCAATGGGGGGTTGGCTACACCTTC.

The chain links TRBV4-2 to TRBJ1-2, with 8 bases matching TRBD1. V lost 5 bases and J lost 5; bases outside the gene matches: 13. Germline V CDR1 and CDR2: LGHNA, YNFKEQ. CDR3 size: 16 residues. The CDR3 bases are TGTGCCAGCAGCAGCTCCGGGACAGGAAGCAGGTATGGCTACACCTTC. Protein: CASSSSGTGSRYGYTF.

This clone is a singleton in its sample. The chain uses TRBV27 and TRBJ2-3, with D tentatively TRBD2 (6 bases). The CDR3 length is 13 residues. V shed 6 bases and J shed 5 bases, with 12 bases lying between them. Germline V gene data show CDR1 as MNHEY and CDR2 as SMNVEV (reference sequence). The CDR3 loop is CASSRTGVDTQYF. CDR3 nucleotide sequence: TGTGCCAGCAGCCGTACGGGAGTAGATACGCAGTATTTT.

This clone turned up a few times. The chain links TRBV9 to TRBJ2-3; weak D call: TRBD1 (7 bases). This CDR3 spans 16 amino acids. V was shortened by 0 bases and J by 0 bases, with 11 bases between the two germline ends. CDR1 is SGDLS and CDR2 is YYNGEE in the germline V gene. CDR3 DNA sequence: TGTGCCAGCAGCGTAGCAGGGGGGACTAGCACAGATACGCAGTATTTT. This codes for CASSVAGGTSTDTQYF.

The chain uses TRBV6-2 or TRBV6-3 and TRBJ2-7; D is undetermined. Trimming cost V 5 bases and J 2 bases, with 4 bases left between them. Germline V gene data show CDR1 as MNHEY and CDR2 as SVGEGT. This CDR3 contains 11 residues. The CDR3 spells CASSKPYEQYF. The CDR3 coding sequence is TGTGCCAGCAGTAAGCCCTACGAGCAGTACTTC.

CDR3 nucleotides: TGTGCCAGCAGCTTACCAGGGACAATCGGGAACACTGAAGCTTTCTTT. Residues: CASSLPGTIGNTEAFF. V gene TRBV7-6 combines with J gene TRBJ1-1, with a weak D call TRBD1 (6 bases). The CDR3 runs 16 residues. V was shortened by 2 bases and J by 1 base, with 14 bases between the two germline ends. The germline CDR1 and CDR2 sequences are SGHVS and FNYEAQ.

This clone was observed once. The chain combines TRBV15 with TRBJ2-2; 9 bases are a match to TRBD1. V was clipped by 7 bases and J by 6 bases; unmatched bases: 9. Germline V gives CDR1 LNHNV, CDR2 YYDKDF (reference sequence). The CDR3 has 15 amino acids. CDR3 in DNA: TGTGCCACCAAACCGGGACAGGGAGGTCCCGGGGAGCTGTTTTTT. This encodes CATKPGQGGPGELFF.